These T cell receptor beta chains were read from a single sample in a study of T cell responses to AZD1222 COVID-19 vaccine. TCRdb keeps only in-frame clones here, not all; method: immunoSEQ multiplex PCR. The data hold 94,000 or so clones, with almost 90% observed a single time. The source material was peripheral blood, sampled on day 0 of AZD1222 vaccination. All receptors derive from an adult in good health. Each CDR3 is given with its conserved first and last residue. A D gene is named only where the DNA matches it firmly. Clone size appears in some rows only: once, few, many, or a class for an expanded clone.

j_call d_call clone_size v_call cdr3_aa cdr3_nt
TRBJ2-4 NA NA TRBV7-8 CAKFPEAKNIQYF TGTGCCAAGTTCCCCGAGGCCAAAAACATTCAGTACTTC
TRBJ2-3 NA NA TRBV11-2 CASSLAPSSTDTQYF TGTGCCAGCAGCTTAGCCCCATCTAGCACAGATACGCAGTATTTT
TRBJ2-7 NA NA TRBV21-1 CASSNKSAGTSGYEQYF TGTGCCAGCAGCAATAAAAGCGCCGGCACTAGCGGGTACGAGCAGTACTTC
TRBJ2-7 NA NA TRBV5-6 CASSLAGSLSYEQYF TGTGCCAGCAGCTTGGCAGGGTCCCTCTCCTACGAGCAGTACTTC
TRBJ2-3 TRBD2 NA TRBV4-3 CASSQGRGRTDTQYF TGCGCCAGCAGCCAGGGGAGGGGCCGCACAGATACGCAGTATTTT
TRBJ1-2 NA NA TRBV10-3 CAISESTRENGYTF TGTGCCATCAGTGAGTCGACCAGGGAAAATGGCTACACCTTC
TRBJ2-1 TRBD2 NA TRBV7-8 CASSPPGGRGHNEQFF TGTGCCAGCAGCCCCCCGGGGGGGCGGGGCCACAATGAGCAGTTCTTC
TRBJ2-1 NA NA TRBV28 CASSLWARGSVGYNEQFF TGTGCCAGCAGTTTATGGGCGAGGGGGTCGGTCGGGTACAATGAGCAGTTCTTC
TRBJ2-7 TRBD2 NA TRBV9 CASSVELAGGPYEQYF TGTGCCAGCAGCGTAGAGCTAGCGGGAGGTCCCTACGAGCAGTACTTC
TRBJ1-5 TRBD1 NA TRBV24-1 CATARGSNQPQHF TGTGCCACCGCCAGGGGGAGCAATCAGCCCCAGCATTTT
TRBJ2-5 TRBD1 NA TRBV7-9 CASSPRTGEGDGETQYF TGTGCCAGCAGCCCCCGGACAGGGGAGGGAGACGGAGAGACCCAGTACTTC
TRBJ2-5 NA NA TRBV3-1/TRBV3-2 CARHPSKETQYF TGTGCCCGACATCCATCGAAGGAGACCCAGTACTTC
TRBJ1-1 NA NA TRBV7-3 CASSSRTDTEAFF TGTGCCAGCAGCTCCCGGACGGACACTGAAGCTTTCTTT
TRBJ1-2 NA NA TRBV6-2/TRBV6-3 CASSYPQRGDEGYTF TGTGCCAGCAGTTACCCCCAGAGGGGGGATGAAGGCTACACCTTC
TRBJ1-1 NA NA TRBV19 CASSMPPFPGKVTEAFF TGTGCCAGTAGTATGCCCCCGTTTCCGGGGAAGGTGACTGAAGCTTTCTTT
TRBJ1-1 TRBD1 NA TRBV18 CASSLRGGTVNTEAFF TGTGCCAGCTCACTGAGAGGTGGGACAGTGAACACTGAAGCTTTCTTT
TRBJ2-1 NA NA TRBV4-3 CASSGQSLARNEQFF TGCGCCAGCAGTGGACAGTCCTTGGCACGGAATGAGCAGTTCTTC
TRBJ2-3 TRBD2 NA TRBV5-1 CASSLGLAGGPPTDTQYF TGCGCCAGCAGCCTGGGACTAGCGGGAGGGCCCCCCACAGATACGCAGTATTTT
TRBJ1-1 NA NA TRBV19 CASRLDGGNTEAFF TGTGCCAGTAGATTAGACGGGGGGAACACTGAAGCTTTCTTT
TRBJ1-2 NA NA TRBV21-1 CASSKLHTNNYGYTF TGTGCCAGCAGCAAACTCCATACCAACAACTATGGCTACACCTTC
TRBJ2-1 NA few TRBV28 CASSLGGSVYNEQFF TGTGCCAGCAGTCTCGGGGGTAGCGTCTACAATGAGCAGTTCTTC
TRBJ2-5 TRBD1 once TRBV25-1 CASTGTGGSQETQYF TGTGCCAGCACGGGGACAGGGGGTTCCCAAGAGACCCAGTACTTC
TRBJ1-3 NA NA TRBV4-3 CASSQARTGTSGNTIYF TGCGCCAGCAGCCAGGCTCGGACTGGGACCTCTGGAAACACCATATATTTT
TRBJ1-2 NA few TRBV21-1 CASSKGGQGTYGYTF TGTGCCAGCAGCAAAGGGGGGCAGGGGACCTATGGCTACACCTTC
TRBJ2-7 NA NA TRBV5-1 CASTVSAGSYEQYF TGCGCCAGCACCGTCTCGGCGGGAAGCTACGAGCAGTACTTC
TRBJ1-1 NA NA TRBV5-6 CASSRWRANTEAFF TGTGCCAGCAGCCGTTGGAGGGCGAACACTGAAGCTTTCTTT
TRBJ2-3 TRBD1 NA TRBV3-1/TRBV3-2 CASSQQGAGTDTQYF TGTGCCAGCAGCCAACAGGGGGCAGGCACAGATACGCAGTATTTT
TRBJ2-7 NA NA TRBV5-4 CASSPPGAAGLSYEQYF TGTGCCAGCAGCCCCCCGGGGGCGGCGGGCCTCTCCTACGAGCAGTACTTC
TRBJ2-3 TRBD2 NA TRBV7-2 CASSLGLAATDTQYF TGTGCCAGCAGCCTCGGACTAGCGGCCACAGATACGCAGTATTTT
TRBJ2-7 TRBD1 NA TRBV5-5 CASSLGTGVGEQYF TGTGCCAGCAGCTTAGGGACAGGGGTCGGGGAGCAGTACTTC
TRBJ1-2 NA NA TRBV14 CASSQDWQAYGYTF TGTGCCAGCAGCCAAGATTGGCAGGCCTATGGCTACACCTTC
TRBJ2-7 NA NA TRBV30 CAWSANLASEQYF TGTGCCTGGAGTGCGAACCTAGCTTCCGAGCAGTACTTC
TRBJ1-1 NA NA TRBV27 CASSLGRGLRSTEAFF TGTGCCAGCAGTTTAGGAAGGGGCCTGAGGAGCACTGAAGCTTTCTTT
TRBJ1-2 NA NA TRBV7-2 CASSSRLTGGYTF TGTGCCAGCAGCTCCCGGCTGACGGGAGGCTACACCTTC
TRBJ2-7 TRBD2 NA TRBV3-1/TRBV3-2 CASSPGTSPSYEQYF TGTGCCAGCAGCCCTGGGACTAGCCCCTCCTACGAGCAGTACTTC
TRBJ2-3 NA NA TRBV14 CASSHRVFTDTQYF TGTGCCAGCTCTCACAGGGTTTTTACAGATACGCAGTATTTT
TRBJ2-3 NA NA TRBV13 CASSNSGGPGDTQYF TGTGCCAGCAGCAATAGCGGAGGGCCGGGAGATACGCAGTATTTT
TRBJ2-2 TRBD2 NA TRBV9 CASSPTSGSGGELFF TGTGCCAGCAGCCCAACTAGCGGGAGCGGCGGGGAGCTGTTTTTT
TRBJ1-3 NA NA TRBV6-2/TRBV6-3 CASSYGQKGNTIYF TGTGCCAGCAGTTACGGACAAAAGGGGAACACCATATATTTT
TRBJ1-3 NA NA TRBV11-2 CASSLGMDVLGNTIYF TGTGCCAGCAGCTTAGGGATGGACGTTCTAGGAAACACCATATATTTT
TRBJ2-3 TRBD2 NA TRBV20-1 CSASKLAGTTDTQYF TGCAGTGCTAGTAAACTAGCGGGCACCACAGATACGCAGTATTTT
TRBJ1-5 NA NA TRBV19 CASSTTSNQPQHF TGTGCCAGTAGTACAACCTCAAATCAGCCCCAGCATTTT
TRBJ2-3 NA NA TRBV19 CASSIGGSLGTDTQYF TGTGCCAGTAGTATAGGGGGGAGCTTAGGCACAGATACGCAGTATTTT
TRBJ2-7 NA NA TRBV20-1 CSAGVVDEQYF TGCAGTGCTGGGGTGGTGGACGAGCAGTACTTC
TRBJ2-3 NA NA TRBV9 CASSVQGGTDTQYF TGTGCCAGCAGCGTACAGGGAGGCACAGATACGCAGTATTTT
TRBJ2-1 TRBD1 NA TRBV28 CASSPGGQGYNEQFF TGTGCCAGCAGTCCGGGGGGACAGGGGTACAATGAGCAGTTCTTC
TRBJ2-7 NA NA TRBV12-3/TRBV12-4 CASSFGVHEQYF TGTGCCAGCAGTTTCGGGGTCCACGAGCAGTACTTC
TRBJ2-1 NA NA TRBV5-1 CASSLGGVNYNEQFF TGCGCCAGCAGCTTGGGAGGGGTCAACTACAATGAGCAGTTCTTC
TRBJ1-2 NA NA TRBV5-8 CASSFRDSGYTF TGTGCCAGCAGCTTCCGGGATAGTGGCTACACCTTC
TRBJ2-7 TRBD1 NA TRBV9 CASNRQGNSYEQYF TGTGCCAGCAATCGACAGGGGAACTCCTACGAGCAGTACTTC
TRBJ2-1 NA NA TRBV9 CASSVGASGFNEQFF TGTGCCAGCAGCGTAGGGGCTAGTGGGTTCAATGAGCAGTTCTTC
TRBJ2-1 NA NA TRBV6-4 CASSDRSGDEQFF TGTGCCAGCAGTGACAGGTCCGGCGATGAGCAGTTCTTC
TRBJ2-7 TRBD1 NA TRBV7-6 CASSSISDRGRDEQYF TGTGCCAGCAGTTCCATCAGCGACAGGGGGAGGGACGAGCAGTACTTC
TRBJ2-1 NA NA TRBV5-1 CASSRDGAYNEQFF TGCGCCAGCAGCAGGGACGGAGCCTACAATGAGCAGTTCTTC
TRBJ2-2 TRBD2 NA TRBV28 CASASGGTGELFF TGTGCCAGCGCTAGCGGGGGCACCGGGGAGCTGTTTTTT
TRBJ2-1 NA NA TRBV10-3 CAIMPGGGNEQFF TGTGCCATCATGCCAGGAGGAGGCAATGAGCAGTTCTTC
TRBJ2-7 NA NA TRBV9 CASSVGQSSYEQYF TGTGCCAGCAGCGTAGGACAAAGCTCCTACGAGCAGTACTTC
TRBJ2-6 NA NA TRBV4-3 CASSQARSNSGANVLTF TGCGCCAGCAGCCAAGCCCGCAGCAACTCTGGGGCCAACGTCCTGACTTTC
TRBJ2-3 TRBD2 NA TRBV10-3 CAISDPWSSGKDTQYF TGTGCCATCAGTGACCCTTGGAGTAGCGGGAAAGATACGCAGTATTTT